This TCR beta chain was observed in a study of shared clonotypes between healthy human individuals. Looking at the study overall: Donors had three CD4 naive, three CD4 memory, two CD8 naive and one CD8 memory plate apiece.

General study results and limits: There were few donors, and this limited the genetic and exposure-history diversity represented.

The table came from immunoSEQ multiplex PCR; TCRdb's copy has only in-frame clones and leaves some out. In the table there are more than 1,200,000 clones, about 98.5% of which are singletons. J lost 5 bases, V lost 8 bases, and 4 bases had no gene match. This CDR3 contains 13 residues. Germline loops: CDR1 MNHEY, CDR2 SVGAGI. On this clone itself: Its antigen is unidentified.

The chain couples TRBV6-5 to TRBJ2-1, with 9 bases aligning to TRBD2. The receptor comes from a man aged 25 to 40 in good health. The material sequenced was naive CD4+ T cells sorted from blood. The subset is: CD45RA+ positively selected. CDR3: CASGLAGDNEQFF. The CDR3 nucleotides are TGTGCCAGCGGGTTAGCGGGAGACAATGAGCAGTTCTTC.